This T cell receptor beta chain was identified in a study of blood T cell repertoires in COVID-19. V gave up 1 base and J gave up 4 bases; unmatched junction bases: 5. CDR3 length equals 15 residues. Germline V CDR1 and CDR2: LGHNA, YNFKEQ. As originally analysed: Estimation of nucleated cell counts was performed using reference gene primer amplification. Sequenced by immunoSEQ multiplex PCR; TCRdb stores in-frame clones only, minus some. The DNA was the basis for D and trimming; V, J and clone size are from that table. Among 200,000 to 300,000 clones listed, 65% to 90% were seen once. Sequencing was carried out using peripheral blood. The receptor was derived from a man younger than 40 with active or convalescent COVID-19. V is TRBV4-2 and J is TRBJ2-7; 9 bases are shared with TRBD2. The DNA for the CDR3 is TGTGCCAGCAGCCAAGTAGCGGGGGCTTCATACGAGCAGTACTTC. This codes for CASSQVAGASYEQYF.